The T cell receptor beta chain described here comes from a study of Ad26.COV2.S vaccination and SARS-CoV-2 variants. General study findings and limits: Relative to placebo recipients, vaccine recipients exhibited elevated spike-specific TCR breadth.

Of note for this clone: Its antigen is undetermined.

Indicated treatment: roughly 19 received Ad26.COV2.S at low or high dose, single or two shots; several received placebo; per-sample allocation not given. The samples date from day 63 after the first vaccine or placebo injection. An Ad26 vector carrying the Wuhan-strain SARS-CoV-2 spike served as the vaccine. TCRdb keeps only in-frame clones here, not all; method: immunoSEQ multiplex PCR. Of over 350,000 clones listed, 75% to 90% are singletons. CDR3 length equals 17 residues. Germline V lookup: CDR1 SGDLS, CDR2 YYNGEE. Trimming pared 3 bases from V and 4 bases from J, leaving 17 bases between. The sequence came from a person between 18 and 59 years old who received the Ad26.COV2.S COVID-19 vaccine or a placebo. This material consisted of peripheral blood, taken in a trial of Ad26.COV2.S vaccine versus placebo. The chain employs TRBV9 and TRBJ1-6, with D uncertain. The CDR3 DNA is TGTGCCAGCAGCGCGAACCAACAGACGGAATATAATTCACCCCTCCACTTT. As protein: CASSANQQTEYNSPLHF.